The rows below give T cell receptor beta chains drawn from one sample of a study of CD8 T cells in Susac syndrome. TCRdb processed the immunoSEQ multiplex PCR reads anew with MiXCR; each CDR3 protein has one entry. This sample has about 130,000 distinct CDR3 sequences, with around 94% found just once. The sample taken for sequencing was CD4+ T cells from PBMCs. The receptors shown here come from a human donor in good health. Each CDR3 is given with its conserved first and last residue. A D gene is named only where the DNA matches it firmly. The size field is filled for only some rows; it gives once, few, many or a size class.

D gene: TRBD1
clone size: -
V gene: TRBV2
CDR3 protein: CASSVTGLEAFF

D gene: -
clone size: once
V gene: TRBV20-1
CDR3 protein: CSARPPLGGGEAFF

D gene: -
clone size: -
V gene: TRBV5-7
CDR3 protein: CASSLWAAYEQYF

D gene: -
clone size: once
V gene: TRBV5-1
CDR3 protein: CASSPGTAEETQYF

D gene: -
clone size: -
V gene: TRBV30
CDR3 protein: CAWGASMNTGELFF

D gene: TRBD1
clone size: -
V gene: TRBV29-1
CDR3 protein: CSVTTGSYGYTF

D gene: -
clone size: -
V gene: TRBV7-2
CDR3 protein: CASSPDRGSYNEQFF

D gene: TRBD1
clone size: -
V gene: TRBV6-6
CDR3 protein: CASSQGDRWNGELFF

D gene: TRBD1
clone size: -
V gene: TRBV6-2/TRBV6-3
CDR3 protein: CASSPGQGPREGQPQHF

D gene: -
clone size: -
V gene: TRBV28
CDR3 protein: CASSFKRNYEQYF

D gene: TRBD2
clone size: -
V gene: TRBV5-1
CDR3 protein: CASSISGSGIYEQYF

D gene: -
clone size: -
V gene: TRBV6-6
CDR3 protein: CASSTPGDSNQPQHF

D gene: -
clone size: -
V gene: TRBV20-1
CDR3 protein: CSARHRDRLNEQFF

D gene: -
clone size: -
V gene: TRBV6-1
CDR3 protein: CASTFSGANVLTF

D gene: -
clone size: -
V gene: TRBV3-1
CDR3 protein: CASSQDRWEPPHEQYF

D gene: TRBD2
clone size: once
V gene: TRBV6-1
CDR3 protein: CASRGLAGGPEFF

D gene: -
clone size: -
V gene: TRBV7-2
CDR3 protein: CASLPGLGEQFF

D gene: -
clone size: -
V gene: TRBV7-2
CDR3 protein: CASSLAAGQETQYF

D gene: -
clone size: -
V gene: TRBV19
CDR3 protein: CASRKRSSYNEQFF

D gene: -
clone size: -
V gene: TRBV11-3
CDR3 protein: CASSSDWVNEQFF

D gene: -
clone size: -
V gene: TRBV20-1
CDR3 protein: CSASRGLDTEAFF

D gene: -
clone size: -
V gene: TRBV5-1
CDR3 protein: CASSFTGYNEQFF

D gene: TRBD1
clone size: -
V gene: TRBV7-2
CDR3 protein: CASSPRTGWNTEAFF

D gene: -
clone size: -
V gene: TRBV2
CDR3 protein: CASRMSAYEQYF

D gene: TRBD1
clone size: -
V gene: TRBV7-2
CDR3 protein: CASSKRQGYNEQFF

D gene: -
clone size: once
V gene: TRBV7-9
CDR3 protein: CASSFMGTETQYF

D gene: -
clone size: few
V gene: TRBV12-3/TRBV12-4
CDR3 protein: CASTLRQGNTEAFF

D gene: -
clone size: -
V gene: TRBV5-1
CDR3 protein: CASSSTTGTGANVLTF

D gene: -
clone size: -
V gene: TRBV5-6
CDR3 protein: CASSLFRLAIGGELFF

D gene: -
clone size: -
V gene: TRBV6-2/TRBV6-3
CDR3 protein: CASSERTAGEQYF

D gene: TRBD1
clone size: -
V gene: TRBV20-1
CDR3 protein: CSAVDRGDTGELFF

D gene: -
clone size: -
V gene: TRBV7-2
CDR3 protein: CASSPGEWNTEAFF

D gene: -
clone size: -
V gene: TRBV9
CDR3 protein: CASSVEGGAYGGELFF

D gene: TRBD2
clone size: -
V gene: TRBV30
CDR3 protein: CAWNRAGGGEQFF

D gene: -
clone size: once
V gene: TRBV21-1
CDR3 protein: CASSKRDSMNTEAFF

D gene: -
clone size: -
V gene: TRBV20-1
CDR3 protein: CSARALKDGRGYTF

D gene: TRBD1
clone size: -
V gene: TRBV4-2
CDR3 protein: CASSPRQGDGYTF

D gene: TRBD2
clone size: -
V gene: TRBV29-1
CDR3 protein: CSVEDLAGSYNEQFF

D gene: -
clone size: -
V gene: TRBV7-9
CDR3 protein: CASSLVVDTQYF

D gene: -
clone size: -
V gene: TRBV2
CDR3 protein: CASHILVGGELFF

D gene: -
clone size: -
V gene: TRBV7-2
CDR3 protein: CASSPADARYEQYF

D gene: -
clone size: once
V gene: TRBV12-3/TRBV12-4
CDR3 protein: CASSFRRLEAFF

D gene: -
clone size: -
V gene: TRBV27
CDR3 protein: CASSPMTGMNTEAFF

D gene: TRBD1
clone size: -
V gene: TRBV30
CDR3 protein: CAWSVWDRAYNEQFF

D gene: -
clone size: -
V gene: TRBV7-2
CDR3 protein: CASSQHGTKETQYF

D gene: -
clone size: -
V gene: TRBV29-1
CDR3 protein: CSVGAPSTDTQYF